The T cell receptor beta chain under discussion was sequenced for a study of blood T cell repertoires in COVID-19. Across the study: Specimens from acute and convalescent COVID-19 originated in the United States, Italy and Spain. The cDNA or gDNA used as material had been derived from T cells, B-cell-depleted T cells, or PBMCs.

The CDR3 runs to 16 residues. The ends lost 3 bases at V and 5 bases at J; junction bases unmatched: 9. Germline V gene lookup returns CDR1 LGHNA and CDR2 YSLEER. Participants were placed into cohorts based on the clinical history they reported. In the original processing: How many nucleated cells were present was estimated from reference gene primer amplification. The protocol was immunoSEQ multiplex PCR, while the TCRdb copy is restricted to in-frame clones and leaves out a portion. The V and J calls and clone size come from that table; D and trimming were worked out from the DNA. The sample records about 380,000 clones, around nine tenths being singletons.

What was sequenced was PBMCs or T cells enriched from blood (not recorded which). The clonotype comes from a woman between 18 and 29 years old who had recovered from COVID-19. This chain links TRBV4-3 with TRBJ2-7, with TRBD1 matching over 11 bases. The CDR3 protein is CASSHTSGTGGNEQYF. The CDR3 coding sequence is TGCGCCAGCAGCCACACATCCGGGACAGGGGGAAACGAGCAGTACTTC.